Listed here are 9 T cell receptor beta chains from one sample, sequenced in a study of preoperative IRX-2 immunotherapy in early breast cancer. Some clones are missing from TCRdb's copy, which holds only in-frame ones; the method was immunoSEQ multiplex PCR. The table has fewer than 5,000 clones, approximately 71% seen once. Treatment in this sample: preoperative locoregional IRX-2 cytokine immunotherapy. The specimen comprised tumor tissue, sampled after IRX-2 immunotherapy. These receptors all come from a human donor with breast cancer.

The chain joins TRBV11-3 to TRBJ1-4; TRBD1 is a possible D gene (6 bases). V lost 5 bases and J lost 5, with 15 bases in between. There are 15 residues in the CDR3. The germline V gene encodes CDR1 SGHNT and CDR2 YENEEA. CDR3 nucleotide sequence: TGTGCCAGCAGCCGCCGCAGGGGTGAAAATGAAAAACTGTTTTTT. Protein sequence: CASSRRRGENEKLFF.

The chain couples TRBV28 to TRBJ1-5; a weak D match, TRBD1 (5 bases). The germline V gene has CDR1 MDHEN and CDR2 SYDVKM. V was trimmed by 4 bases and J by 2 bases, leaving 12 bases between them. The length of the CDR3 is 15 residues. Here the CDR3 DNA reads TGTGCCAGCAGTTCGCAGGGCTTTGGCAATCAGCCCCAGCATTTT. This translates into CASSSQGFGNQPQHF.

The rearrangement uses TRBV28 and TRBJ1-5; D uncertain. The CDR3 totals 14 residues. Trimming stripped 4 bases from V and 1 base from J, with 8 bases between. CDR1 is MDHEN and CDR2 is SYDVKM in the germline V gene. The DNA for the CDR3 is TGTGCCAGCAGTTCGGAGTCGAGCAATCAGCCCCAGCATTTT. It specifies CASSSESSNQPQHF.

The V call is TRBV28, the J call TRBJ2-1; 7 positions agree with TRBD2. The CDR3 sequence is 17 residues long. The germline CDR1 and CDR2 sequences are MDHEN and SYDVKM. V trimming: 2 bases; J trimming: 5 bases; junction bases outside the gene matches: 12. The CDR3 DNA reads TGTGCCAGCAGTTTACCCAGGATAGTAGCGGGCGACAATGAGCAGTTCTTC. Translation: CASSLPRIVAGDNEQFF.

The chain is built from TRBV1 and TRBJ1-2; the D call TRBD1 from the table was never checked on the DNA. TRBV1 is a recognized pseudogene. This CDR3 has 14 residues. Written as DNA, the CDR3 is TGCGCCAGCAGCCCCACAGGGGGTGTCTATGGCTACACCTTC. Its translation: CASSPTGGVYGYTF.

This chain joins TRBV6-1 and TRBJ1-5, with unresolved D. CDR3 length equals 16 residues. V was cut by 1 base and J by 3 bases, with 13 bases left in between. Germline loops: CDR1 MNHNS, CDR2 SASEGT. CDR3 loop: CASSEEEASYNQPQHF. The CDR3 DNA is TGTGCCAGCAGTGAAGAAGAGGCGTCCTACAATCAGCCCCAGCATTTT.

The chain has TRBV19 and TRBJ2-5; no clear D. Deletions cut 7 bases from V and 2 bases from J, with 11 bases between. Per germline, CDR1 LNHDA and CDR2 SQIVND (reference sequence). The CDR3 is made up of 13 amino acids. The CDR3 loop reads CASKGIGQETQYF. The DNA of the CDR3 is TGTGCCAGTAAGGGTATAGGTCAAGAGACCCAGTACTTC.

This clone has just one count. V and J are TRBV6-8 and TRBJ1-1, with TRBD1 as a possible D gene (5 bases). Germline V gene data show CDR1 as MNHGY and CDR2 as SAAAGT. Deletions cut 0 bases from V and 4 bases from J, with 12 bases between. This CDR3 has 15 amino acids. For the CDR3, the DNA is TGTGCCAGCAGTTACTCTCGCCAGGGTAGCACTGAAGCTTTCTTT. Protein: CASSYSRQGSTEAFF.

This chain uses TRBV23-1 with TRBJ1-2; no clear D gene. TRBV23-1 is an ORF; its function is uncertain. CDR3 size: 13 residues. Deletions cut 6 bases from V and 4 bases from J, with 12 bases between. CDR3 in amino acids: CASSLVRFYGYTF. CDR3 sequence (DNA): TGCGCCAGCAGCTTGGTGAGGTTCTATGGCTACACCTTC.